The T cell receptor (beta chain) under discussion was sequenced for a study of T and B cells in COVID-19 patients (dated by TCRdb to 2018 to 2021). The study in broad terms: Using TRB and IGH repertoire sequencing of peripheral blood, the study characterized adaptive immunity in COVID-19 patients who had active infection or had recovered. A recovered cohort comprised about 18 patients contributing about 20 samples, mostly after mild to moderate COVID-19 managed as outpatients. A median age of around 35 years was recorded in the recovered cohort versus over 65 years in the active-infection cohort. Critical illness requiring mechanical ventilation or ECMO was present in about 65% of the 20 patients in the active-infection cohort. In the active-infection cohort, about 90% of the roughly 20 patients had comorbidities linked to unfavorable COVID-19 outcome. Over 7.5 million TCR sequences were analysed from a TCR and BCR sequence repository that comprised 35 or so patients and 65 to 75 time points. Because samples were available both during active disease and after recovery, two patients were counted in both the recovered and the active cohorts. For the repertoire analyses, the comparison was an age-matched reference group of roughly 38 healthy donors who were negative for COVID-19 antibodies. As many as 9 follow-up blood samples were taken per patient, and some of the samples covered different disease stages within the same individual. The research as a whole found: A total of roughly 2,000 exclusive TCR clusters, including some 32 low-pGen clusters, were found in the recovered cohort. Patients with COVID-19 were reported to show strongly skewed TRBV/TRBJ gene usage. The reported TCR clusters were said to need prospective validation before any clinical use. Few blood samples were available from mildly ill patients while symptoms were present or from severe cases at early time points. The cohort was judged too small for assessing how HLA contributes to COVID-19 susceptibility or severity. TRB repertoires were found to be highly clonal in active COVID-19, whereas diversity and richness at recovery were found to rise above healthy donor levels. Specific T cell subsets (CD4+/Treg/CD8+) and sorted SARS-CoV-2-responsive or tetramer+ T cells had not yet been sequenced, with those experiments still ongoing.

TRB repertoires were amplified from approximately 270-530 ng of genomic DNA extracted from blood. This clonotype has just a few counts. Its antigen remains unidentified. Nothing much larger sits one base from this clone, and base qualities are not available. Trimming at the junction amounts to 7 bases on V and 2 bases on J, and the germline ends lie 6 bases apart. The germline V gene encodes CDR1 MNHEY and CDR2 SMNVEV (reference sequence). From cysteine to phenylalanine, the CDR3 is 12 amino acids long. CDR3 DNA only is kept here, 36 bases in frame from base 1. Sequencing instrument: Illumina MiSeq. Multiplex PCR with BIOMED2 TRB-A/B primer pools was used to amplify the TRB rearrangements. Illumina-compatible adapters and 7-nucleotide sample barcodes were attached to the amplicons through two consecutive PCRs. Phusion HS II polymerase was used for all library PCRs. Amplicons were purified from gel with the NucleoSpin Gel and PCR Clean-up kit, quantified on Qubit, and pooled at 4 nM. Before Illumina next-generation sequencing, the quality of the amplicon pool was assessed on an Agilent 2100 Bioanalyzer. Concerning the study's data processing: Annotation of TRB rearrangements was performed with MiXCR 3.0.8 using the default MiXCR reference library. Non-productive reads and sequences with fewer than 2 reads were removed, and every unique CDR3 nucleotide sequence was treated as one clone. Clonality, diversity, richness and V-J gene usage were calculated in R 3.5.1. TCR clustering by CDR3 similarity used GLIPH2, with generation probabilities calculated by OLGA. GLIPH2 clusters were kept only when the clusters contained at least four unique TCR clonotypes present in at least three individuals. TCRdb reprocessed the public reads (quality trimming at Q25 with fastp, clone calling with MiXCR) and kept in-frame beta chains. When rows share a CDR3 protein, they turn into one entry using the most common DNA and genes. V and J calls and clone size were set by TCRdb, not the authors. The sample table contains over 8,000 distinct CDR3 sequences; only one count was recorded for about a third of them. Clones ranked in the top ten supply 50% to 60% of the sample.

Sequencing was done on a sample of blood. The TCR comes from a human donor with active COVID-19. The V gene is TRBV27 and the J gene is TRBJ1-5; a confident D gene designation cannot be given. The DNA is as follows: TGTGCCAGCACTAACGGCAATCAGCCCCAGCATTTT. Translated, this gives CASTNGNQPQHF.